Listed here are 27 T cell receptor beta chains from one sample, sequenced in a study of blood T cells in healthy people across ages. A second about 7 to 12 cycle PCR used barcoded and J-beta primers. TCRdb called the 5' RACE reads again in MiXCR, with one record for every CDR3 protein. This sample carries some 1,000,000 distinct CDR3 sequences, about 25% of them seen once, and the ten largest clones take approximately 0.7%. The sample was also reused in another study, on T cells of mothers and their children.

Sample: blood. The receptors were gathered from a girl aged 2 to 10 in good health.

This chain uses TRBV27 with TRBJ2-5; D is undetermined. Trimming stripped 6 bases from V and 2 bases from J, with 16 bases between. Germline lookup yields CDR1 MNHEY and CDR2 SMNVEV (reference sequence). There are 15 residues in the CDR3. For the CDR3, the DNA is TGTGCCAGCAGACCGGCCGTAGGGTTTCAAGAGACCCAGTACTTC. Amino acids: CASRPAVGFQETQYF.

The chain employs TRBV9 and TRBJ2-3, with D possibly TRBD2 on 6 matching bases. CDR1 and CDR2 (germline): SGDLS, YYNGEE. Trimming cost V 4 bases and J 2 bases, with 20 bases left between them. This CDR3 is 17 amino acids long. The CDR3 bases are TGTGCCAGCAGCTCACCGCGGACTAAGATAGACACAGATACGCAGTATTTT. Protein: CASSSPRTKIDTDTQYF.

This clonotype was seen a few times. The rearrangement uses TRBV30 and TRBJ2-1; tentative D call: TRBD1 (5 bases). The length of the CDR3 is 15 residues. Germline assignment: CDR1 GTSNPN and CDR2 SVGIG (reference sequence). Trimming removed 4 bases from V and 0 bases from J, with 13 bases in between. The CDR3 nucleotides are TGTGCCTGGAACATACGACAGATCTCCTACAATGAGCAGTTCTTC. Translated, it gives CAWNIRQISYNEQFF.

This clonotype was found a few times. This chain joins TRBV4-2 and TRBJ1-5; D uncertain. Looked up from germline, CDR1 is LGHNA and CDR2 is YNFKEQ. This CDR3 region has 14 residues. Trimming pared 0 bases from V and 3 bases from J, leaving 6 bases between. The CDR3 DNA follows: TGTGCCAGCAGCCAAGATGTGGTCAATCAGCCCCAGCATTTT. Encoded protein: CASSQDVVNQPQHF.

The chain uses TRBV6-5 and TRBJ2-1; possible D gene TRBD1, 5 bases. V was cut by 2 bases and J by 0 bases, with 14 bases left in between. CDR1 and CDR2 from the germline V gene are MNHEY and SVGAGI. This CDR3 spans 17 amino acids. CDR3 DNA: TGTGCCAGCAGTTACCGGACACCTGCGCCCTCCTACAATGAGCAGTTCTTC. Protein sequence: CASSYRTPAPSYNEQFF.

This clonotype was observed a handful of times. The V and J genes are TRBV13 and TRBJ2-5; D may be TRBD1 (5 bases). V lost 5 bases and J lost 3, with 13 bases in between. Per the germline V gene, CDR1 is PRHDT and CDR2 is FYEKMQ (reference sequence). CDR3 size: 14 residues. Here the CDR3 reads CASSLPQGKETQYF. The CDR3 DNA sequence: TGTGCCAGCAGCCTACCGCAGGGTAAAGAGACCCAGTACTTC.

This clonotype showed up just a few times. The V call is TRBV12-3 or TRBV12-4, the J call TRBJ1-1; D is possibly TRBD1 (5 bases). The CDR3 sequence is 11 residues long. Trimming left V 5 bases short and J 7 bases short, with 8 bases between. The CDR3 spells CASSRGNEAFF. CDR3 nucleotide sequence: TGTGCCAGCAGTCGGGGGAATGAAGCTTTCTTT.

There are many counts of this clonotype. At one boundary the junction diverges from the germline segment, which might be a read error. The V gene is TRBV4-2, the J gene TRBJ2-3; D is uncertain. This CDR3 is 12 amino acids long. The germline V gene encodes CDR1 LGHNA and CDR2 YNFKEQ. CDR3 nucleotides: TGCGCCAGCAGCCAAGACACAGATACGCAGTATTTT. It specifies CASSQDTDTQYF.

This clonotype was detected a few times. The CDR3: CSAKTANTGELFF. DNA of the CDR3: TGCAGTGCTAAAACCGCGAACACCGGGGAGCTGTTTTTT. This chain joins TRBV20-1 and TRBJ2-2; D gene ambiguous. This CDR3 comprises 13 residues. V lost 4 bases, J lost 0 bases, and 6 bases lay in between. Germline values: CDR1 DFQATT, CDR2 SNEGSKA (reference sequence).

This rearrangement joins TRBV27 to TRBJ1-1, with no clear D. The CDR3 is 14 residues long. Trimming stripped 3 bases from V and 3 bases from J, with 11 bases between. Looked up from germline, CDR1 is MNHEY and CDR2 is SMNVEV (reference sequence). CDR3 amino acids: CASSFGVSDTEAFF. CDR3 coding DNA: TGTGCCAGCAGTTTCGGGGTATCGGACACTGAAGCTTTCTTT.

This clonotype has only a few counts. V usage is TRBV6-2 or TRBV6-3 and J usage is TRBJ2-6, with TRBD1 identical over 9 bases. Trimming took 10 bases from V and 0 from J; bases not matched to a gene: 7. Germline assignment: CDR1 MNHEY and CDR2 SVGEGT. The CDR3 is 16 amino acids. The CDR3 spells CATRTGAPSGANVLTF. The CDR3 nucleotides are TGTGCCACCAGGACAGGGGCTCCCTCTGGGGCCAACGTCCTGACTTTC.

The rearrangement joins TRBV7-9 to TRBJ1-4, with D hard to call. The CDR3 has 17 residues. Trimming left V 4 bases short and J 2 bases short, with 17 bases between. CDR1 SEHNR and CDR2 FQNEAQ come from the germline V gene (reference sequence). In DNA form, the CDR3 reads TGTGCCAGCAGCTCTCTCGCGAGGGCAGATACTAATGAAAAACTGTTTTTT. This sequence encodes CASSSLARADTNEKLFF.

This clonotype appeared a few times. The genes are TRBV4-1 and TRBJ2-1; no firm D call. Per germline, CDR1 MGHRA and CDR2 YSYEKL. The V gene lost 4 bases and the J gene lost 1 base, with 11 bases spanning the gap. The CDR3 is made up of 15 amino acids. This CDR3 reads CASSRIVLSYNEQFF. CDR3 nucleotides: TGCGCCAGCAGCCGGATCGTATTATCCTACAATGAGCAGTTCTTC.

V is TRBV7-2 and J is TRBJ2-1; D possibly corresponds to TRBD2 (6 bases). V lost 4 bases, J lost 7 bases, and 14 bases lay in between. This CDR3 is 14 amino acids long. Germline V gene sequence: CDR1 SGHTA, CDR2 FQGNSA. The CDR3 spells CASSSSGLQNEQFF. CDR3 coding DNA: TGTGCCAGCAGCTCGTCGGGACTCCAGAATGAGCAGTTCTTC.

The genes are TRBV29-1 and TRBJ2-5, with TRBD1 matching 9 bases. The CDR3 sequence is 15 residues long. The germline V gene has CDR1 SQVTM and CDR2 ANQGSEA. Losses at the gene ends were 4 bases for V and 4 bases for J; bases not matched to a gene: 10. In DNA, the CDR3 is TGCAGCGTTGTCCCGGGACAGGGATCGGGAGAGACCCAGTACTTC. Protein product: CSVVPGQGSGETQYF.

There are a few counts of this clonotype. The V gene is TRBV20-1, the J gene TRBJ2-3; perhaps TRBD1 as D (6 bases). V was cut by 7 bases and J by 5 bases, with 19 bases left in between. Germline loops: CDR1 DFQATT, CDR2 SNEGSKA (reference sequence). This CDR3 has 14 residues. The CDR3 here is CSVVVDRLGDTQYF. The CDR3 DNA reads TGCAGTGTAGTAGTAGACAGGCTGGGAGATACGCAGTATTTT.

The table lists this clonotype with a few counts. This chain links TRBV28 with TRBJ1-2; 7 nucleotides line up with TRBD1. Germline V gives CDR1 MDHEN, CDR2 SYDVKM. With V trimmed by 2 bases and J by 7 bases, 7 bases remained unmatched. The CDR3 sequence is 14 residues long. In nucleotides, the CDR3 is TGTGCCAGCAGTTTACTCGACAGGGCGAGTGGCTACACCTTC. Protein product: CASSLLDRASGYTF.

This clonotype was counted a few times. The CDR3 loop reads CASTSLGPAYGYTF. The CDR3 bases are TGTGCCAGCACGTCCCTCGGGCCGGCCTATGGCTACACCTTC. The V and J genes are TRBV9 and TRBJ1-2; no definite D call. V lost 6 bases to trimming and J lost 4 bases, with 16 bases between them. There are 14 residues in the CDR3. Germline V lookup: CDR1 SGDLS, CDR2 YYNGEE.

V and J are TRBV5-1 and TRBJ2-7; tentative D call: TRBD2 (7 bases). V was trimmed by 0 bases and J by 6 bases, leaving 10 bases between them. The CDR3 consists of 13 residues. Germline assignment: CDR1 SGHRS and CDR2 YFSETQ. The CDR3 DNA reads as TGCGCCAGCAGCTTGGAGGGGGGGGGCGAGCAGTACTTC. This gives the protein CASSLEGGGEQYF.

The sample holds a few counts of this clonotype. The J gene is TRBJ2-3, the V gene TRBV7-2; the match to TRBD2 covers 10 bases. In germline, CDR1 is SGHTA, CDR2 FQGNSA. V dropped 4 bases and J dropped 2; count of bases not matched to a gene: 12. CDR3 size: 18 residues. CDR3 residues: CASSSVVYLAGDTDTQYF. The CDR3 DNA reads as TGTGCCAGCAGCTCAGTGGTTTATCTAGCGGGGGACACAGATACGCAGTATTTT.

In this sample, this clonotype turned up a few times. The CDR3 DNA sequence: TGTGCCAGCAGTGAAGAGTCTAGCGTCAATGAGCAGTTCTTC. It translates to CASSEESSVNEQFF. The chain carries TRBV2 and TRBJ2-1; D is perhaps TRBD2 (6 bases). This CDR3 has 14 amino acids. V lost 1 base and J 6 bases, leaving 10 bases between the germline ends. Germline V CDR1 and CDR2: SNHLY, FYNNEI.

The chain links TRBV9 to TRBJ1-6; D gene uncertain. There are 12 residues in the CDR3. The V gene's germline CDR1 is SGDLS and CDR2 YYNGEE. Trimming took off 1 base at V and 10 bases at J, with 6 bases between the two ends. The DNA of the CDR3 is TGTGCCAGCAGCGTATATAGCTCACCCCTCCACTTT. The encoded protein is CASSVYSSPLHF.

This clonotype was picked up a small number of times. As the CDR3 is not closed by the conserved phenylalanine or tryptophan, this likely results from a read error. The genes are TRBV20-1 and TRBJ2-7; the D gene is possibly TRBD2 (6 bases). The germline V gene has CDR1 DFQATT and CDR2 SNEGSKA (reference sequence). The CDR3 is 15 residues long. V was cut by 4 bases and J by 4 bases, with 20 bases left in between. CDR3 amino acids: CSAKDPDNGGYEQYS. The CDR3 DNA reads as TGCAGTGCTAAGGATCCTGACAACGGGGGATACGAGCAGTACTCC.

As concerns this clonotype: A read error may produce the germline difference seen at one junction end. This chain links TRBV12-5 with TRBJ1-1, with D maybe TRBD1 (6 bases). The CDR3 consists of 15 residues. Germline CDR1 reads LGHNT; CDR2 reads FRNRAP. The DNA for the CDR3 is TGTGCTAGTGGTTCGTCTTCGGGGGGCAAGACTGAAGCCTTCTTT. This gives the protein CASGSSSGGKTEAFF.

The V call is TRBV5-6, the J call TRBJ1-5; D not resolved. Trimming took off 0 bases at V and 2 bases at J, with 9 bases between the two ends. Germline lookup yields CDR1 SGHDT and CDR2 YYEEEE. There are 15 residues in the CDR3. The CDR3 region is CASSLALSGNQPQHF. For the CDR3, the DNA is TGTGCCAGCAGCTTGGCTTTGTCAGGCAATCAGCCCCAGCATTTT.

This chain joins TRBV5-1 and TRBJ2-5; no definite D call. The CDR3 loop spans 14 amino acids. The V end was cut by 4 bases, the J end by 2 bases, with 12 bases between. CDR1 is SGHRS and CDR2 is YFSETQ in the germline V gene. CDR3 in amino acids: CASSAQQSQETQYF. The DNA of the CDR3 is TGCGCCAGCAGCGCCCAGCAATCTCAAGAGACCCAGTACTTC. Together with reference TRBV5-1 and TRBJ2-5, the CDR3 gives the full variable domain: KAGVTQTPRYLIKTRGQQVTLSCSPISGHRSVSWYQQTPGQGLQFLFEYFSETQRNKGNFPGRFSGRQFSNSRSEMNVSTLELGDSALYLCASSAQQSQETQYFGPGTRLLVL.

The chain carries TRBV29-1 and TRBJ1-1; D may be TRBD1 (6 bases). There are 13 residues in the CDR3. Trimming stripped 3 bases from V and 8 bases from J, with 16 bases between. Germline assignment: CDR1 SQVTM and CDR2 ANQGSEA. The CDR3 coding sequence is TGCAGCGTTGACAAGGGGGATTTGACCGAAGCTTTCTTT. This sequence encodes CSVDKGDLTEAFF.